This T cell receptor (beta chain) was captured in a study of blood T cell repertoires in COVID-19. Overall study context: Both acute and convalescent COVID-19 samples were obtained from the United States, Italy and Spain. PBMCs, B-cell-depleted T cells, or T cells provided the cDNA or gDNA that made up the material.

Original methodology: Nucleated cell number was recorded as an estimate derived from reference gene primer amplification. Clones were sequenced by immunoSEQ multiplex PCR, and TCRdb holds only the in-frame ones, with some missing. D and trimming were read from the DNA, whereas the V and J calls and clone size are those reported in that table. The sample holds tens of thousands of clones, more than 75% seen once. CDR1 is SNHLY and CDR2 is FYNNEI in the germline V gene. The CDR3 sequence is 13 residues long. Trimming cost V 5 bases and J 9 bases, with 14 bases left between them. This clone was counted only a few times.

Sequenced sample: peripheral blood. The sequence derives from a woman of 80 years or more with acute or convalescent COVID-19. The J gene is TRBJ2-1, the V gene TRBV2; D is unclear. CDR3 loop: CASSRDSTGEQFF. For the CDR3, the DNA is TGTGCCAGCAGTCGAGACTCGACGGGTGAGCAGTTCTTC.